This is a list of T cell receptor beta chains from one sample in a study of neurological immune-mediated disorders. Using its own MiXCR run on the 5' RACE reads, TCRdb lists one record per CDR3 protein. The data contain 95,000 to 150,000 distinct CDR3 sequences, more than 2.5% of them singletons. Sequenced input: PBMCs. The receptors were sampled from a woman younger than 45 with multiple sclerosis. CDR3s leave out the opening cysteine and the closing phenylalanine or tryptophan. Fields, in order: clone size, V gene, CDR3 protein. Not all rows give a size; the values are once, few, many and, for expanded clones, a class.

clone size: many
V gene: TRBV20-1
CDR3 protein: SARDPGGSETQY

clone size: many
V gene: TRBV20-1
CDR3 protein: SASRDTQY

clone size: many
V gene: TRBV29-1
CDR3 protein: SVVRGGNTIY

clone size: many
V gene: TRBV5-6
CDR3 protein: ASSSPGLNTEAF

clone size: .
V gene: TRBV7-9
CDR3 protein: ALLTSDSYNEQF

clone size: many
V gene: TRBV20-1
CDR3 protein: SAEDRVKVIQY

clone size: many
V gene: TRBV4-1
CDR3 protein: ASSPHIGLAAEAF

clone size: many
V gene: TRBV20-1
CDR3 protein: SASLQIEAF

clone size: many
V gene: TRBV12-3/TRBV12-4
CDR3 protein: ASSPRGEKLF

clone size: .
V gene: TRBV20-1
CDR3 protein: SAASPGSNYGYT

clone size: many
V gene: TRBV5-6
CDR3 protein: ASSWEQGRSYNEQF

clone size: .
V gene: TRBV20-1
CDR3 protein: SARPPRHGETQY

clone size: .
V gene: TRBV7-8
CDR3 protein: ASSRRLKESNKTQN

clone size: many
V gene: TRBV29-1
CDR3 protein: SVIWGAYEQY

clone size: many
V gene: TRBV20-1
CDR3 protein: SAPEASGVRDTQY

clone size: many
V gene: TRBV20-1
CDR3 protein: SARFLGDLLNEQF

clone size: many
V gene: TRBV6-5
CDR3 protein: ASSYSRDRGLYEQY

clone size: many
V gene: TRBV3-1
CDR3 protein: ASSQETVGTCPRDTEAF

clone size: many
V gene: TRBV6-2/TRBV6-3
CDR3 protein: ASAGTGIGVVNGYT

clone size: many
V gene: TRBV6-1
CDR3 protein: ASSAVSYEQY

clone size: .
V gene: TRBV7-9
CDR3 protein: ASSWDGVSYEQY

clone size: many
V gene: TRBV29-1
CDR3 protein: SVRNTEAF

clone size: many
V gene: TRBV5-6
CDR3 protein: ASSWSTDTQY

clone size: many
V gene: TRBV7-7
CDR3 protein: ASGASSGANVLT

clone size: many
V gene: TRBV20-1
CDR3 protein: SPLANGKNIQY

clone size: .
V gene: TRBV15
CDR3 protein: ATSRLVRDESTQY

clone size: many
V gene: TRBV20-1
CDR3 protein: SARDARGQGLTGELF

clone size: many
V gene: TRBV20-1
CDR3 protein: SARDRHRGTYEQY

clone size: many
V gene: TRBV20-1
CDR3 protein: SARRQGRNSPLH

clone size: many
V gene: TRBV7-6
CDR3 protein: ASSPRVLETQY

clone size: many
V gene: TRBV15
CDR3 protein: ATSREGSGNTEAF

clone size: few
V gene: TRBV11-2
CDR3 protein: ASSLALASNEQF

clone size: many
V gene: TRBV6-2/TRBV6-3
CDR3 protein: ASSGHSYNEQF

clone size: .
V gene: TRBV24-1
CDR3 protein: ATSESGTGGKTQY

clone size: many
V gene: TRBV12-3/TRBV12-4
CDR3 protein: ASSPGSSGNTIY

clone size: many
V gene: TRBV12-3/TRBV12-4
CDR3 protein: ASSPFSGGNTGELF

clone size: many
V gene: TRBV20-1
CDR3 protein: SARDSKDRVNSPLH

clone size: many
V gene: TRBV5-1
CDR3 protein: ASSLMTGEETQY

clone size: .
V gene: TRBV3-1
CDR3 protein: ASNQLPPMETQY

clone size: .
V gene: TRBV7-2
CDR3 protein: ASSLDGEFYNEQF

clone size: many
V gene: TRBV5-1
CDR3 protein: ASSWGGDSPFYGYT